This T cell receptor beta chain stems from a study of tumor and adjacent non-tumor tissue in lung cancer. Study-level background: Histology: 12 adenocarcinoma, a couple of squamous cell carcinoma, 1 small cell lung cancer. On average, productive TCRbeta reads reached roughly 4.2 million per sample. General study points: Patients with more diverse tumor TCRs had worse survival. Normal lung showed higher cumulative top 100 clone frequency than tumor.

No cell sorting was done before RNA was extracted from the tissue. The normal lung tissue was taken more than 3 cm from the tumor edge. Germline V gene sequence: CDR1 SQVTM, CDR2 ANQGSEA. The CDR3 extends over 16 amino acids. A modified ARM-PCR protocol with three rounds of nested PCR amplified TCRbeta. TCRdb ran MiXCR on the multiplex PCR reads and lists one entry per CDR3 protein. This sample has 98,000 or so distinct CDR3 sequences, with more than 80% found just once. As concerns this clonotype: Antigen: not known. Germline is not matched at one junction end, which may reflect a read error.

The sequencing sample was made of distant non-tumor lung tissue. This clonotype was obtained from a man aged 55 to 70 with small cell lung cancer. This chain joins TRBV29-1 and TRBJ2-6; weak D call: TRBD1 (5 bases). The CDR3 DNA is TGCAGTGCTCAAAGTGGACGCAACTCTGGGGCCAACATCCTGACTTTC. Translating it yields CSAQSGRNSGANILTF.